This T cell receptor beta chain was sequenced during a study of neurological immune-mediated disorders. The cDNA was generated by 5'RACE with 10-nucleotide random UMIs. Using its own MiXCR run on the 5' RACE reads, TCRdb lists one record per CDR3 protein. In the table there are about 71,000 distinct CDR3 sequences, 9.5% to 13% of which are singletons. Time point: longitudinal time-point 1 (baseline). CDR1 and CDR2 from the germline V gene are SGHAT and FQDESV (reference sequence). V was clipped by 5 bases and J by 6 bases; unmatched bases: 9. This CDR3 is built from 14 residues. At least ten counts were recorded for this clonotype.

This TCR was recovered from a young man in good health. The chain carries TRBV11-1 and TRBJ2-7; 8 bases are a match to TRBD1. Sample: PBMCs. CDR3 in DNA: TGTGCCAGCAGCCCGGGGGACAGGAAGGGCGAGCAGTACTTC. Encoded protein: CASSPGDRKGEQYF.